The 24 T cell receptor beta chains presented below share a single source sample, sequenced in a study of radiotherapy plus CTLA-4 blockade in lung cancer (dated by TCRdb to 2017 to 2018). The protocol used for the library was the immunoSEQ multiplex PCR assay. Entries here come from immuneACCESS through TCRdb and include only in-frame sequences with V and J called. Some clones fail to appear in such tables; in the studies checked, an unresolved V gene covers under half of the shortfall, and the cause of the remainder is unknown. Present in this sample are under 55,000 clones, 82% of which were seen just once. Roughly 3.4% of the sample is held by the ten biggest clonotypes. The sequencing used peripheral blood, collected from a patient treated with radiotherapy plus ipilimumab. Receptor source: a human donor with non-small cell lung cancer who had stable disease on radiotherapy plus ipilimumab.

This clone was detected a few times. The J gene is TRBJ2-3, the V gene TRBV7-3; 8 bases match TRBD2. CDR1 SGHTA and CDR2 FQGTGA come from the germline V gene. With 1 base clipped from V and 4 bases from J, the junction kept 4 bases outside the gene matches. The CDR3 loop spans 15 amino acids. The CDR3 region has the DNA TGTGCCAGCAGCTTAATTGGCGGGGGGCCAGATACGCAGTATTTT. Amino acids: CASSLIGGGPDTQYF.

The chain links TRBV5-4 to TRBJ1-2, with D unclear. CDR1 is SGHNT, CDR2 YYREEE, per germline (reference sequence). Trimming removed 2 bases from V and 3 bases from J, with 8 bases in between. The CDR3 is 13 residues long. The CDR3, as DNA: TGTGCCAGCAGCTTTGACATTGACTATGGCTACACCTTC. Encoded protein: CASSFDIDYGYTF.

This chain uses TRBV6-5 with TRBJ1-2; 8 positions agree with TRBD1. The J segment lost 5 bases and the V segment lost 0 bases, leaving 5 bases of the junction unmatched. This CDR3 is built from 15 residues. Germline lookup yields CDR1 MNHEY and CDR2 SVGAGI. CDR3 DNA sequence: TGTGCCAGCAGTTACTCAAGTACAGGGGGTTATGGCTACACCTTC. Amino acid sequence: CASSYSSTGGYGYTF.

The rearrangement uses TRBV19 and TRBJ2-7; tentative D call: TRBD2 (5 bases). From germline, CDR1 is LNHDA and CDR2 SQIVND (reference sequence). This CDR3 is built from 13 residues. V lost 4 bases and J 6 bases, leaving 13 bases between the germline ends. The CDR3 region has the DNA TGTGCCAGTAGTAGCGAGGGATTGGGCGAGCAGTACTTC. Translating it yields CASSSEGLGEQYF.

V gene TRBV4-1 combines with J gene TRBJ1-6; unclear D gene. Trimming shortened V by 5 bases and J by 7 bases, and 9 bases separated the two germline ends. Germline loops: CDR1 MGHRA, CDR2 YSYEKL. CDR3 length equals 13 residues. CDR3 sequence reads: CASSAKRNSPLHF. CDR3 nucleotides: TGCGCCAGCAGCGCGAAACGGAATTCACCCCTCCACTTT.

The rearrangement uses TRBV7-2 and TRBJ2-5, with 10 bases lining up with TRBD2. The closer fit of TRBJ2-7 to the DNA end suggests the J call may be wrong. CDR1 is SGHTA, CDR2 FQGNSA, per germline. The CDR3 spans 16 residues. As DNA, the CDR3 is TGTGCCAGCAGCTTTAACAGCGGGAGGGCCCTCGACGAGCAGTACTTC. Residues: CASSFNSGRALDEQYF.

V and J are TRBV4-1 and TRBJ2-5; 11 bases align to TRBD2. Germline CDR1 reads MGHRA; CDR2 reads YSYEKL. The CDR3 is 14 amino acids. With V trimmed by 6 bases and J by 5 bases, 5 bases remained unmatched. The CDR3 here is CASRLAGEGETQYF. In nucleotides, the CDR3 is TGCGCCAGCAGACTAGCGGGAGAGGGGGAGACCCAGTACTTC.

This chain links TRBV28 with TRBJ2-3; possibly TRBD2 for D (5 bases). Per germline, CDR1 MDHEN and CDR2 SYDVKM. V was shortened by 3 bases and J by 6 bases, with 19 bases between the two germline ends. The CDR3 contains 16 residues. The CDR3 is CASSFSEGVNLDTQYF. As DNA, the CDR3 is TGTGCCAGCAGTTTCAGTGAGGGAGTTAATTTGGATACGCAGTATTTT.

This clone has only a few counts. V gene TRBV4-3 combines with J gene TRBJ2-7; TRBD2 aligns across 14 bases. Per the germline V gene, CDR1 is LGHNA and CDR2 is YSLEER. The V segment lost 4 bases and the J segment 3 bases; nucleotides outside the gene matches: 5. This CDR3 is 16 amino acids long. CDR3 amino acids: CASSRGTSGSNYEQYF. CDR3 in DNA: TGCGCCAGCAGCCGCGGGACTAGCGGGAGTAACTACGAGCAGTACTTC.

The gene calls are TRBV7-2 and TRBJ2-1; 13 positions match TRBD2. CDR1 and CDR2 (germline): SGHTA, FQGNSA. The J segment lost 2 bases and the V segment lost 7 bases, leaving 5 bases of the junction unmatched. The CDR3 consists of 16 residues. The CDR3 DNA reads TGTGCCAGCACCATACTAGCGGGAGGGCCCTACAATGAGCAGTTCTTC. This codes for CASTILAGGPYNEQFF.

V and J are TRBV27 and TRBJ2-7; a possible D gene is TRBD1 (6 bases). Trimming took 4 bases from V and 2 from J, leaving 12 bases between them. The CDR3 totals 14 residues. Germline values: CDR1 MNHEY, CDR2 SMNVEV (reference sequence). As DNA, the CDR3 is TGTGCCAGCAGTTGGGGGACAAGCCCCTACGAGCAGTACTTC. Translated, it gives CASSWGTSPYEQYF.

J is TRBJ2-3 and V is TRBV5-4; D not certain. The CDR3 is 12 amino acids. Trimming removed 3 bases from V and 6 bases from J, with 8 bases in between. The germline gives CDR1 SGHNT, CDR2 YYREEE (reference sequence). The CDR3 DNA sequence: TGTGCCAGCAGCTGGGCCCTGGATACGCAGTATTTT. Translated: CASSWALDTQYF.

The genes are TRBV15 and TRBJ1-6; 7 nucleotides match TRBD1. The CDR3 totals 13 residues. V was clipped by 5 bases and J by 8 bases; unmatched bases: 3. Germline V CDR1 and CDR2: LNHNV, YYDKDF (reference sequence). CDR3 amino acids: CATSPQGDSPLHF. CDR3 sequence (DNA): TGTGCCACCAGCCCCCAGGGGGATTCACCCCTCCACTTT.

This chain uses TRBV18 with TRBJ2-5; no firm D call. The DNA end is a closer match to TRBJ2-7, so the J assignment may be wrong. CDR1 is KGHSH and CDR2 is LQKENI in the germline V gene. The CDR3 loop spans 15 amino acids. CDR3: CASSPYGLTAYEQYF. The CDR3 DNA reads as TGTGCCAGCTCACCGTACGGGTTGACCGCCTACGAGCAGTACTTC.

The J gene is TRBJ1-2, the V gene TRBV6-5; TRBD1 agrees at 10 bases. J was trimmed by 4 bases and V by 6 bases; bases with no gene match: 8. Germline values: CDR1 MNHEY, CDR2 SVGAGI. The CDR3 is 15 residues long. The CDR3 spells CASSQGQGLTYGYTF. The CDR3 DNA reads TGTGCCAGCAGCCAGGGACAGGGGCTAACCTATGGCTACACCTTC.

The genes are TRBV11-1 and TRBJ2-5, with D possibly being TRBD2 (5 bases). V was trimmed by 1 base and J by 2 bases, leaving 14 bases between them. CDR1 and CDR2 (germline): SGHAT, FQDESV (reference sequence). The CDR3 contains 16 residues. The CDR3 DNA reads TGTGCCAGCAGCTTAGGTGTAGCGCCTTATCAAGAGACCCAGTACTTC. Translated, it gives CASSLGVAPYQETQYF.

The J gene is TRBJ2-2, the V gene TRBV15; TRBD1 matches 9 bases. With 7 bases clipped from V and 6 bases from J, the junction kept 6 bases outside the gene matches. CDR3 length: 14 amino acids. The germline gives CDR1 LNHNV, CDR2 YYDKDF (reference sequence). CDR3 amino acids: CATTTGGASGELFF. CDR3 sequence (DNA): TGTGCCACCACCACAGGGGGCGCTTCCGGGGAGCTGTTTTTT.

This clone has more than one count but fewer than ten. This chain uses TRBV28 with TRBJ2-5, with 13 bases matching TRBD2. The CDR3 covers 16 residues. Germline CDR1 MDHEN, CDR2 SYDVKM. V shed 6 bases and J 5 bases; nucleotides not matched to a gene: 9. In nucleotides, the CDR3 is TGTGCCAGCAGCCAAACCGGACTAGCGGGAGCGGAGACCCAGTACTTC. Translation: CASSQTGLAGAETQYF.

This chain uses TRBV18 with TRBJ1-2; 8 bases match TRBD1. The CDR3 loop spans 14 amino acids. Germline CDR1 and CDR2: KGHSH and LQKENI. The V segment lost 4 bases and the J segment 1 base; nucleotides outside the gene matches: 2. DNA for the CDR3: TGTGCCAGCTCACACAGGGGGAGTAACTATGGCTACACCTTC. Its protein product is CASSHRGSNYGYTF.

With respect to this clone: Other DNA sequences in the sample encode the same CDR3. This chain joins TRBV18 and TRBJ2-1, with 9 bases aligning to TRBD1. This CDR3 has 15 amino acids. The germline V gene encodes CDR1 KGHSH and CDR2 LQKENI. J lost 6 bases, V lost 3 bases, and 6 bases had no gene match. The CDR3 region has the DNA TGTGCCAGCTCACCTACGGGACAGGGTGGCAATGAGCAGTTCTTC. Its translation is CASSPTGQGGNEQFF.

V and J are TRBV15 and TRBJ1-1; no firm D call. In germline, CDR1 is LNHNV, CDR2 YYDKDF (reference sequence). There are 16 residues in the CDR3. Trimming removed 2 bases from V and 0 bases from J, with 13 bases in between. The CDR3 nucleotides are TGTGCCACCAGCAGACCTCCGGTGGGCCTGAACACTGAAGCTTTCTTT. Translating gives CATSRPPVGLNTEAFF.

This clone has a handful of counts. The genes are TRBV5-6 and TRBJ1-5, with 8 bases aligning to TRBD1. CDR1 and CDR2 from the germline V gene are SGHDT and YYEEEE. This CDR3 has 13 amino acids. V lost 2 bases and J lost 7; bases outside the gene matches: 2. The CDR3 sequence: CASSFSGGQPQHF. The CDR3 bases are TGTGCCAGCAGCTTTTCAGGGGGCCAGCCCCAGCATTTT. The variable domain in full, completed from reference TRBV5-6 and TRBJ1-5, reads DAGVTQSPTHLIKTRGQQVTLRCSPKSGHDTVSWYQQALGQGPQFIFQYYEEEERQRGNFPDRFSGHQFPNYSSELNVNALLLGDSALYLCASSFSGGQPQHFGDGTRLSIL.

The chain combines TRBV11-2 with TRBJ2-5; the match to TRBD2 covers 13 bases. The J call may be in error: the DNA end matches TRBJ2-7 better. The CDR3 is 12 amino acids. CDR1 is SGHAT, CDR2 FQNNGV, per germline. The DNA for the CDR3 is TGTGCCAGTGGGACTAGCGGGGACGAGCAGTACTTC. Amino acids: CASGTSGDEQYF.

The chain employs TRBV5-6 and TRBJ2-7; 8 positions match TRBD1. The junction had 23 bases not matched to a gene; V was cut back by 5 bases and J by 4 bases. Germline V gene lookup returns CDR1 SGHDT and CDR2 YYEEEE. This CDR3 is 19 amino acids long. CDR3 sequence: CASRPDRGGAGHFPYEQYF. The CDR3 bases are TGTGCCAGCAGGCCCGACAGGGGAGGAGCGGGCCACTTTCCTTACGAGCAGTACTTC.